The next 20 T cell receptor beta chains were all read from a single sample in a study of tumor-infiltrating lymphocytes in primary liver carcinoma. A primer matching the constant region was used to make TCR beta cDNA from approximately 520 ng of total RNA. Three nested multiplex PCR rounds, a slightly modified ARM-PCR, produced the libraries for TCR beta. The two initial PCR rounds, approximately 10 cycles each, used TRBV1-TRBV30 forward and C-beta reverse primers. TCRdb fed the multiplex PCR reads into MiXCR, producing one record per CDR3 protein. Among 150,000 to 200,000 distinct CDR3 sequences listed, about 82% were seen once. Unsorted bulk tissue of about 20-32 mg yielded co-extracted RNA and DNA. The sample comprised tumor tissue from primary liver carcinoma. Every receptor here comes from a man in his forties or fifties with primary liver carcinoma and hepatitis B virus infection.

Comment on this clonotype: The junction and the germline gene differ at one end; a read error may be behind it. The V and J genes are TRBV7-9 and TRBJ1-4; D perhaps matches TRBD1 (6 bases). From germline, CDR1 is SEHNR and CDR2 FQNEAQ (reference sequence). CDR3 length equals 15 residues. The CDR3 loop reads CASSVHRVLHEKLLF. The CDR3 DNA reads TGTGCCAGCAGCGTCCACAGGGTATTGCATGAAAAACTGTTATTT.

With regard to this clonotype: No conserved phenylalanine or tryptophan is present at the end of the CDR3, so a read error is the likely explanation. This chain uses TRBV6-1 with TRBJ1-5; 7 bases line up with TRBD1. The CDR3 runs 14 residues. Germline V gene sequence: CDR1 MNHNS, CDR2 SASEGT. V lost 5 bases and J lost 7; bases outside the gene matches: 8. CDR3 nucleotides: TGTGCCAGCAGTCCCTCACAGGGGAAGCAGCCCCAGCATTCT. Protein: CASSPSQGKQPQHS.

Points on this clonotype: Relative to the germline gene, one junction end is altered; a read error may explain this. The chain couples TRBV7-9 to TRBJ1-1; no clear D. Per the germline V gene, CDR1 is SEHNR and CDR2 is FQNEAQ (reference sequence). There are 12 residues in the CDR3. CDR3 DNA sequence: TGTGCCAGCAACTGGGATAACACTGAAGTTTTCTTT. As protein: CASNWDNTEVFF.

As regards this clonotype: A much larger clone sits a single nucleotide away, making a read error possible. The chain has TRBV30 and TRBJ1-3; the match to TRBD1 covers 8 bases. Looked up from germline, CDR1 is GTSNPN and CDR2 is SVGIG (reference sequence). The CDR3 is 15 amino acids. CDR3 DNA sequence: TGTGCCTGGAGCTCGTGGGGGACAGGCGGAAACACCTTATATTTT. This codes for CAWSSWGTGGNTLYF.

Comment on this clonotype: This clone may be a read error of a much larger clone one base away. The rearrangement links TRBV5-1 to TRBJ2-3, with 11 bases identical to TRBD2. CDR3 length: 14 residues. The trim removed 6 bases at V and 5 bases at J, leaving 5 bases unmatched. Germline values: CDR1 SGHRS, CDR2 YFSETQ. CDR3 in amino acids: CASNGGLAGDTQYF. The CDR3 DNA sequence: TGCGCCAGCAACGGAGGACTAGCGGGAGATACGCAGTATTTT.

This clonotype has a count of ten or more. This chain uses TRBV6-1 with TRBJ1-1; tentative D call: TRBD1 (5 bases). The CDR3 has 14 amino acids. Germline-derived CDR1 and CDR2 are MNHNS and SASEGT. Trimming took 8 bases from V and 4 from J, leaving 17 bases between them. The CDR3, as DNA: TGTGCCAGCCTAGAAAGGGGATCCGGCACTGAAGCTTTCTTT. It yields the protein CASLERGSGTEAFF.

This clonotype occurred many times. The CDR3 reads CAWSEVEEQFF. For the CDR3, the DNA is TGTGCCTGGAGTGAGGTAGAGGAGCAGTTCTTC. V and J are TRBV30 and TRBJ2-1; the D is unclear. The CDR3 contains 11 residues. CDR1 GTSNPN and CDR2 SVGIG come from the germline V gene (reference sequence). The V gene lost 1 base and the J gene lost 10 bases, with 8 bases spanning the gap. Based on the CDR3 plus reference TRBV30 and TRBJ2-1, the full variable domain is SQTIHQWPATLVQPVGSPLSLECTVEGTSNPNLYWYRQAAGRGLQLLFYSVGIGQISSEVPQNLSASRPQDRQFILSSKKLLLSDSGFYLCAWSEVEEQFFGPGTRLTVL.

There are many counts of this clonotype. This chain joins TRBV6-2 or TRBV6-3 and TRBJ2-7; the D gene is possibly TRBD2 (5 bases). The germline V gene has CDR1 MNHEY and CDR2 SVGEGT. Trimming took 6 bases from V and 7 from J, leaving 16 bases between them. CDR3 length equals 13 residues. The CDR3 DNA follows: TGTGCCAGCAGGGAGGACTCCCACAAGGAGCAGTACTTC. It is translated as CASREDSHKEQYF.

As concerns this clonotype: Just one base apart from a much larger clone, this may be a read error. J is TRBJ2-2 and V is TRBV5-4; TRBD1 matches at 10 bases. The length of the CDR3 is 15 residues. V shed 6 bases and J 4 bases; nucleotides not matched to a gene: 6. In germline, CDR1 is SGHNT, CDR2 YYREEE (reference sequence). In DNA form, the CDR3 reads TGTGCCAGCAACATGGGACAGGGGAGCACCGGGGAGCTGTTTTTT. Amino acid sequence: CASNMGQGSTGELFF.

The rearrangement uses TRBV5-4 and TRBJ2-3, with 9 bases fitting TRBD2. V shed 1 base and J 15 bases; nucleotides not matched to a gene: 18. CDR1 and CDR2 (germline): SGHNT, YYREEE (reference sequence). The CDR3 totals 16 residues. CDR3 nucleotide sequence: TGTGCCAGCAGCTTGCTCGCGGGAGGGCCCACAAATATGCATTATTTT. Its protein product is CASSLLAGGPTNMHYF.

To note about this clonotype: An end of the junction does not agree with germline; a read error may underlie this. The chain joins TRBV11-2 to TRBJ2-5; a possible D gene is TRBD1 (6 bases). The CDR3 is 15 residues long. CDR1 and CDR2 (germline): SGHAT, FQNNGV. DNA for the CDR3: TGTGCCGGCAGCCCTCGGTCAGGCCCAGGGGTGACCCAGTACTTC. Its protein is CAGSPRSGPGVTQYF.

In regard to this clonotype: One end of the junction fails to match germline, which may point to a read error. As DNA, the CDR3 is TGCGCTAGTGCGGTCACAACCAGCACAGATACGCGGTATTTT. As protein: CASAVTTSTDTRYF. This rearrangement joins TRBV12-5 to TRBJ2-3; no definite D call. CDR3 length equals 14 residues. Germline V gene sequence: CDR1 LGHNT, CDR2 FRNRAP.

The V call is TRBV6-2 or TRBV6-3, the J call TRBJ2-7; the D gene is possibly TRBD2 (5 bases). There are 13 residues in the CDR3. The V end was cut by 9 bases, the J end by 4 bases, with 16 bases between. The germline V gene has CDR1 MNHEY and CDR2 SVGEGT. The CDR3 sequence: CASAIGNVYEQYF. The CDR3 nucleotides are TGTGCCAGTGCCATCGGGAACGTATACGAGCAGTACTTC.

A word on this clonotype: Germline and junction disagree at one end, which may indicate a read error. The chain carries TRBV6-6 and TRBJ1-2; 9 positions agree with TRBD1. This CDR3 comprises 14 residues. Germline lookup yields CDR1 MNHNY and CDR2 SVGAGI (reference sequence). The CDR3 loop reads CASRGTGWGYGYTF. The CDR3 region has the DNA TGTGCAAGCAGGGGGACAGGGTGGGGCTATGGCTACACCTTC.

This clonotype appeared a few times. At one end the junction does not follow the germline gene, possibly because of a read error. This chain connects TRBV11-3 to TRBJ1-5; D is unresolved. CDR3 length equals 15 residues. In germline, CDR1 is SGHNT, CDR2 YENEEA. CDR3 residues: CASNLDLGVAQPLHF. As DNA, the CDR3 is TGTGCCAGCAACTTAGATCTTGGGGTGGCTCAGCCCCTGCATTTT.

Comment on this clonotype: At one boundary the junction diverges from the germline segment, which might be a read error. J is TRBJ2-3 and V is TRBV12-3 or TRBV12-4, with TRBD2 as a possible D gene (5 bases). The length of the CDR3 is 14 residues. CDR3 loop: CASRRGNASDTQYF. DNA for the CDR3: TGTGCCAGCAGGCGAGGGAACGCCAGCGATACACAGTATTTT.

Concerning this clonotype itself: One junction end disagrees with the germline gene, perhaps due to a read error. The chain couples TRBV29-1 to TRBJ2-3; no reliable D call. The CDR3 has 12 residues. Germline V gene data show CDR1 as SQVTM and CDR2 as ANQGSEA. This chain's CDR3 is CSVALSTDTLYF. The CDR3 nucleotides are TGCAGCGTTGCACTTTCCACAGATACGCTGTATTTT.

In the case of this clonotype: Since no conserved phenylalanine or tryptophan closes the CDR3, a read error is the likely cause. CDR3 nucleotide sequence: TGTGCCAGCAGTAAGGAGACAGAGCAGTTCATC. It yields the protein CASSKETEQFI. V gene TRBV12-3 or TRBV12-4 combines with J gene TRBJ2-1; D remains unclear. V lost 5 bases and J 10 bases, leaving 9 bases between the germline ends. The CDR3 runs to 11 residues.

The chain is built from TRBV28 and TRBJ2-3; 8 bases map to TRBD2. Unmatched junction bases numbered 20, after V lost 6 bases and J lost 12 bases. CDR1 is MDHEN and CDR2 is SYDVKM in the germline V gene. The CDR3 is 16 residues long. CDR3 loop: CASSPRGSGDTETQYF. CDR3 in DNA: TGTGCCAGCAGCCCTCGGGGTAGCGGGGACACAGAAACACAGTATTTT.

The V call is TRBV6-2 or TRBV6-3, the J call TRBJ2-3; 13 nucleotides align to TRBD2. Germline CDR1 is MNHEY and CDR2 is SVGEGT. The CDR3 runs to 15 residues. Trimming at V came to 6 bases and at J to 7 bases, leaving 7 bases not matched to a gene. The CDR3 loop is CASSRGLAGDHTQYF. CDR3 nucleotides: TGTGCCAGCAGCCGCGGACTAGCGGGAGACCATACGCAGTATTTT.